This T cell receptor beta chain was observed in a study of Graves' ophthalmopathy and Graves' hyperthyroidism. The V end lost 6 bases, the J end lost 1 base, and 14 bases lay between the germline ends. The germline V gene encodes CDR1 SEHNR and CDR2 FQNEAQ (reference sequence). CDR3 length: 15 amino acids. CDR3 regions of TCR beta were amplified from RNA transcripts. Investigators did first-round RT-PCR with HTBI primers, then second-round multiplex PCR. MiXCR, applied by TCRdb to the multiplex PCR reads, yields one record per CDR3 protein. The data hold more than 1,000,000 distinct CDR3 sequences, with roughly 35% observed a single time. Newly diagnosed, the hyperthyroidism patients had under 2 months' duration and were aged 18 to 65.

This clonotype was obtained from an adult man with Graves' hyperthyroidism. The chain joins TRBV7-9 to TRBJ2-3; unclear D gene. Sequenced material: peripheral blood or thyroid tissue (not recorded which). As DNA, the CDR3 is TGTGCCAGCAGTACCTCGGCTGGGGGCACAGATACGCAGTATTTT. Translating gives CASSTSAGGTDTQYF.